These 21 T cell receptor beta chains were sequenced from one sample in a study of CD8+ T cells in alopecia areata. Sample treatment: oral pan-JAK inhibitor, 5-10 mg twice daily. As the sequencing template, cDNA was produced by extracting RNA and reverse transcribing it. Generated by immunoSEQ multiplex PCR, the TCRdb table keeps only in-frame clones and is missing some. Altogether under 250,000 clones are present, approximately 70% being singletons, with the ten largest covering more than 1%. Material: CD4+ T cells sorted from blood, obtained at approximately week 45, from a patient treated with tofacitinib. The receptor source for this set is a human donor with alopecia areata.

The chain combines TRBV19 with TRBJ2-5; 8 bases are shared with TRBD2. This CDR3 has 15 amino acids. Trimming took 5 bases from V and 1 from J; bases not matched to a gene: 6. The germline V gene has CDR1 LNHDA and CDR2 SQIVND (reference sequence). CDR3 sequence (DNA): TGTGCCAGTAGTTCGAGCGGGGGAGCCCAAGAGACCCAGTACTTC. Protein: CASSSSGGAQETQYF.

The V gene is TRBV7-2, the J gene TRBJ2-7; D gene unclear. The V end lost 4 bases, the J end lost 5 bases, and 12 bases lay between the germline ends. The CDR3 loop spans 13 amino acids. Germline V gene data show CDR1 as SGHTA and CDR2 as FQGNSA. The CDR3 here is CASSSGWADEQYF. The DNA of the CDR3 is TGTGCCAGCAGCTCGGGCTGGGCCGACGAGCAGTACTTC.

This clone showed up just a few times. The rearrangement uses TRBV18 and TRBJ2-1; no firm D call. The CDR3 sequence is 11 residues long. The germline V gene encodes CDR1 KGHSH and CDR2 LQKENI. V was pared by 5 bases and J by 5 bases, with 4 bases between. CDR3 residues: CASSRDNEQFF. CDR3 sequence (DNA): TGTGCCAGCTCAAGGGACAATGAGCAGTTCTTC.

J is TRBJ2-1 and V is TRBV25-1, with D uncertain. Germline V gene lookup returns CDR1 MGHDK and CDR2 SYGVNS. This CDR3 is built from 10 residues. Trimming removed 6 bases at V and 9 bases at J, with 6 bases between. CDR3 in amino acids: CASSSGEQFF. CDR3 sequence (DNA): TGTGCCAGCAGCAGTGGTGAGCAGTTCTTC.

There are a few counts of this clone. V and J are TRBV30 and TRBJ1-1, with D perhaps matching TRBD1 (5 bases). CDR1 is GTSNPN, CDR2 SVGIG, per germline (reference sequence). V was pared by 4 bases and J by 5 bases, with 20 bases between. The CDR3 is 15 residues long. The CDR3 loop reads CAWTAKGQGGTEAFF. In DNA, the CDR3 is TGTGCCTGGACCGCGAAGGGGCAGGGAGGAACTGAAGCTTTCTTT.

The chain has TRBV9 and TRBJ2-5; D remains unclear. V was pared by 2 bases and J by 2 bases, with 16 bases between. CDR3 length: 16 amino acids. CDR1 and CDR2 from the germline V gene are SGDLS and YYNGEE. The CDR3 loop reads CASSVALEVGQETQYF. The CDR3 nucleotides are TGTGCCAGCAGCGTGGCCCTAGAGGTGGGGCAAGAGACCCAGTACTTC.

The chain couples TRBV2 to TRBJ1-1; D is uncertain. V was clipped by 4 bases and J by 0 bases, with 6 bases between them. The germline CDR1 and CDR2 sequences are SNHLY and FYNNEI. The CDR3 spans 13 residues. CDR3 loop: CASSVDVNTEAFF. In DNA form, the CDR3 reads TGTGCCAGCAGTGTTGATGTGAACACTGAAGCTTTCTTT.

The chain employs TRBV6-6 and TRBJ1-1; D unclear. Germline assignment: CDR1 MNHNY and CDR2 SVGAGI (reference sequence). V was trimmed by 7 bases and J by 1 base, leaving 10 bases between them. This CDR3 has 13 amino acids. The CDR3, as DNA: TGTGCCAGCAATTTTATCAGGAACACTGAAGCTTTCTTT. This translates into CASNFIRNTEAFF.

CDR3 bases: TGTGCCAGCAGCTTAGAGGGGAGGGGCAATCAGCCCCAGCATTTT. Encoded protein: CASSLEGRGNQPQHF. The chain is built from TRBV11-2 and TRBJ1-5, with D unclear. The germline V and J ends were trimmed by 0 bases and 2 bases, with 8 bases remaining between them. Germline V CDR1 and CDR2: SGHAT, FQNNGV. CDR3 size: 15 residues. The whole variable domain, filled in from reference TRBV11-2 and TRBJ1-5, reads EAGVAQSPRYKIIEKRQSVAFWCNPISGHATLYWYQQILGQGPKLLIQFQNNGVVDDSQLPKDRFSAERLKGVDSTLKIQPAKLEDSAVYLCASSLEGRGNQPQHFGDGTRLSIL.

The rearrangement joins TRBV25-1 to TRBJ2-5; perhaps D is TRBD1 or TRBD2 (5 bases each). Germline CDR1 is MGHDK and CDR2 is SYGVNS. Trimming pared 2 bases from V and 7 bases from J, leaving 14 bases between. CDR3 size: 14 residues. CDR3 DNA sequence: TGTGCCAGCAGTGAACGGGGACGAATGGGGACCCAGTACTTC. It translates to CASSERGRMGTQYF.

The rearrangement joins TRBV29-1 to TRBJ2-7; D tentatively reads TRBD1 or TRBD2 (6 bases each). This CDR3 is built from 13 residues. CDR1 and CDR2 from the germline V gene are SQVTM and ANQGSEA. The CDR3 spells CSCFWGAGFEQYF. The DNA of the CDR3 is TGCAGTTGTTTTTGGGGGGCCGGGTTCGAGCAGTACTTC.

The chain joins TRBV7-6 to TRBJ2-1; D unclear. Germline CDR1 is SGHVS and CDR2 is FNYEAQ. The length of the CDR3 is 12 residues. With 2 bases removed from V and 5 bases from J, the gap between germline ends came to 4 bases. The CDR3 DNA follows: TGTGCCAGCAGCTTAACCAACAATGAGCAGTTCTTC. This translates into CASSLTNNEQFF.

This clone was counted between two and nine times. In DNA form, the CDR3 reads TGTGCCAGTAATACAGGGAGGAATCAGCCCCAGCATTTT. Its protein is CASNTGRNQPQHF. The chain links TRBV19 to TRBJ1-5, with a weak D call TRBD1 (6 bases). The V gene lost 7 bases and the J gene lost 4 bases, with 11 bases spanning the gap. The CDR3 runs to 13 residues. Germline assignment: CDR1 LNHDA and CDR2 SQIVND (reference sequence).

The rearrangement links TRBV27 to TRBJ1-2; TRBD1 matches at 9 bases. The V gene's germline CDR1 is MNHEY and CDR2 SMNVEV (reference sequence). V lost 0 bases, J lost 6 bases, and 11 bases stayed unmatched. This CDR3 has 17 amino acids. CDR3 sequence reads: CASSLSGTGSRPDGYTF. CDR3 in DNA: TGTGCCAGCAGTTTATCCGGGACAGGGAGTAGACCGGATGGCTACACCTTC.

There are a few counts of this clone. This chain uses TRBV29-1 with TRBJ2-1; 7 nucleotides line up with TRBD2. This CDR3 contains 14 residues. The V segment lost 6 bases and the J segment 0 bases; nucleotides outside the gene matches: 5. Germline V CDR1 and CDR2: SQVTM, ANQGSEA. CDR3 DNA: TGCAGCGTCTTCCGGGGGGACTCCTACAATGAGCAGTTCTTC. This sequence encodes CSVFRGDSYNEQFF.

The CDR3 bases are TGTGCCAGCAGCCTGCTCCCTGATGTATACGAGCAGTACTTC. It codes for CASSLLPDVYEQYF. The chain is built from TRBV7-2 and TRBJ2-7; D uncertain. CDR1 SGHTA and CDR2 FQGNSA come from the germline V gene. V was pared by 5 bases and J by 4 bases, with 15 bases between. This CDR3 has 14 residues.

This chain joins TRBV2 and TRBJ2-1, with 8 bases matching TRBD1. Germline lookup yields CDR1 SNHLY and CDR2 FYNNEI. Unmatched junction bases numbered 9, after V lost 1 base and J lost 1 base. CDR3 length equals 18 residues. In DNA, the CDR3 is TGTGCCAGCAGTGAAGGCCCGGTTAACAGGGGGTCCTACAATGAGCAGTTCTTC. Protein product: CASSEGPVNRGSYNEQFF.

The chain couples TRBV6-1 to TRBJ2-3; D unresolved. CDR1 and CDR2 (germline): MNHNS, SASEGT. With 8 bases removed from V and 1 base from J, the gap between germline ends came to 4 bases. The CDR3 is 11 amino acids. This CDR3 is CASEGTDTQYF. The CDR3 coding sequence is TGTGCCAGCGAGGGCACAGATACGCAGTATTTT.

This clone was detected only a few times. The J gene is TRBJ2-2, the V gene TRBV4-1; D is possibly TRBD1 (6 bases). V dropped 5 bases and J dropped 1 base, with 8 bases sitting between them. The germline V gene has CDR1 MGHRA and CDR2 YSYEKL. The CDR3 spans 14 residues. This CDR3 reads CASSTDRNTGELFF. In DNA form, the CDR3 reads TGCGCCAGCAGCACGGACAGGAACACCGGGGAGCTGTTTTTT.

The genes are TRBV2 and TRBJ2-3; the D gene is possibly TRBD1 (6 bases). V gave up 5 bases and J gave up 5 bases, with 14 bases separating them. The CDR3 is made up of 14 amino acids. Germline V gene sequence: CDR1 SNHLY, CDR2 FYNNEI. CDR3 DNA: TGTGCCAGCAGTATTTCAGGGGCTAAAGATACGCAGTATTTT. It translates to CASSISGAKDTQYF. Supplemented by reference TRBV2 and TRBJ2-3, the full variable domain reads EPEVTQTPSHQVTQMGQEVILRCVPISNHLYFYWYRQILGQKVEFLVSFYNNEISEKSEIFDDQFSVERPDGSNFTLKIRSTKLEDSAMYFCASSISGAKDTQYFGPGTRLTVL.

The chain uses TRBV7-6 and TRBJ2-5; no clear D gene. V gave up 5 bases and J gave up 6 bases, with 10 bases separating them. Germline V lookup: CDR1 SGHVS, CDR2 FNYEAQ. This CDR3 contains 12 residues. The CDR3 protein is CASSPPLKTQYF. The CDR3 coding sequence is TGTGCCAGCAGCCCCCCCTTAAAGACCCAGTACTTC.